These T cell receptor beta chains were read from a single sample in a study of OX40 agonist ivuxolimab in advanced cancers. Clones were read by immunoSEQ multiplex PCR, and TCRdb kept only the in-frame ones, dropping some. The sample shows almost 70,000 clones, 85% to 90% of them seen only once. Material: CD4+ or CD8+ T cells sorted from blood, obtained in a trial of the OX40 agonist ivuxolimab. The receptors were sampled from an adult with an advanced solid tumor such as melanoma, head and neck, liver or kidney cancer. The CDR3 runs from the conserved cysteine through the conserved F or W. D genes are given only for firm matches. Expanded clones get a size class; other rows say once, few or many, or leave the size out.

TRBV30	NA	TRBJ1-1	NA	TGTGCCCTGGAGGTGATAGGGAACACTGAAGCTTTCTTT	CALEVIGNTEAFF
TRBV28	NA	TRBJ2-7	NA	TGTGCCAGCAGTTTGGGGGCTCGCTACGAGCAGTACTTC	CASSLGARYEQYF
TRBV28	NA	TRBJ1-5	few	TGTGCCAGCAGTTTAGACAGAATCAATCAGCCCCAGCATTTT	CASSLDRINQPQHF
TRBV5-1	TRBD2	TRBJ2-1	NA	TGCGCCAGCAGCCGGACTAGCGGGAGTTCGGGCTCCTACAATGAGCAGTTCTTC	CASSRTSGSSGSYNEQFF
TRBV2	TRBD2	TRBJ2-7	NA	TGTGCCACCAAAGCGGGAGGGCCGGGCGAGCAGTACTTC	CATKAGGPGEQYF
TRBV19	TRBD2	TRBJ2-3	NA	TGTGCCAGTAGTAAGGGACTAGCGTGGACAGATACGCAGTATTTT	CASSKGLAWTDTQYF
TRBV5-4	NA	TRBJ2-1	NA	TGTGCCAGCAGTCGTTCCCTTGTGGCGCAGACTCCCTACAATGAGCAGTTCTTC	CASSRSLVAQTPYNEQFF
TRBV2	NA	TRBJ1-1	NA	TGTGCCAGCGTCAGCGGGGGCACTGAAGCTTTCTTT	CASVSGGTEAFF
TRBV6-6	NA	TRBJ1-3	NA	TGTGCCAGCAGTTCACCGACAGTTTCAGGAAACACCATATATTTT	CASSSPTVSGNTIYF
TRBV19	NA	TRBJ1-1	NA	TGTGCCAGTAGTATGTGGGGCCAGAGTGAAGCTTTCTTT	CASSMWGQSEAFF
TRBV6-5	NA	TRBJ1-1	few	TGTGCCAGCAGCACCCCGACGACTGAAGCTTTCTTT	CASSTPTTEAFF
TRBV6-6	TRBD1	TRBJ2-1	NA	TGTGCCAGCCTGAGACAGGGGAACAATGAGCAGTTCTTC	CASLRQGNNEQFF
TRBV7-2	NA	TRBJ2-3	NA	TGTGCCAGCAGCTTAGGACCAAACACAGATACGCAGTATTTT	CASSLGPNTDTQYF
TRBV5-1	TRBD1	TRBJ2-2	once	TGCGCCAGCAGCTGGTCCGGACAGGTTGTGGGCACCGGGGAGCTGTTTTTT	CASSWSGQVVGTGELFF
TRBV19	NA	TRBJ2-5	NA	TGTGCCAGTAGCCACCGGACAGAAGAGACCCAGTACTTC	CASSHRTEETQYF
TRBV18	TRBD2	TRBJ2-4	once	TGTGCCAGCTCACGAATCCCGGGACTAGCGGAGAAAAACATTCAGTACTTC	CASSRIPGLAEKNIQYF
TRBV6-1	NA	TRBJ1-1	NA	TGTGCCAGCTTCCAGACAATTCCGTACACTGAAGCTTTCTTT	CASFQTIPYTEAFF
TRBV28	TRBD1	TRBJ1-1	once	TGTGCCAGCAGAAGACAGGGTGGAACTGAAGCTTTCTTT	CASRRQGGTEAFF
TRBV30	NA	TRBJ1-4	NA	TGTGCCTGGAGTTCAATTGAGGAACTGTTTTTT	CAWSSIEELFF
TRBV18	NA	TRBJ2-5	NA	TGTGCCAGCTCACGCGTTATAGAGACCCAGTACTTC	CASSRVIETQYF
TRBV6-6	TRBD1	TRBJ2-7	NA	TGTGCCAGCAGTCCGCCGGGACAGGGGTCCTACGAGCAGTACTTC	CASSPPGQGSYEQYF
TRBV7-3	NA	TRBJ2-1	few	TGTGCCAGCAGCTTAGGGAGCGGCAACTCCGTTGAGCAGTTCTTC	CASSLGSGNSVEQFF
TRBV7-3	NA	TRBJ2-5	NA	TGTGCCAGCAGCCGCGACGGAGAGACCCAGTACTTC	CASSRDGETQYF
TRBV5-4	TRBD2	TRBJ2-1	NA	TGTGCCAGCAGCAGGAGGGGACTAGATCGTAATGAGCAGTTCTTC	CASSRRGLDRNEQFF
TRBV27	NA	TRBJ1-6	NA	TGTGCCAGCGGTAGCACAGGGTACCTCACACCCCTCCACTTT	CASGSTGYLTPLHF
TRBV18	TRBD1	TRBJ1-2	NA	TGTGCCAGCTCACCAGTTAACAGGGGTGATGGCTACACCTTC	CASSPVNRGDGYTF
TRBV25-1	TRBD1	TRBJ1-5	NA	TGTGCCAGCACCGGAACAGGGGGCCATCCCCAGCATTTT	CASTGTGGHPQHF
TRBV19	NA	TRBJ2-6	NA	TGTGCCAGTACTTATAGTAATTCCGGGGCCAACGTCCTGACTTTC	CASTYSNSGANVLTF
TRBV7-8	TRBD1	TRBJ2-7	NA	TGTGCCAGCAGCTCCACGGACAGGGGGCTAGGTGAGCAGTACTTC	CASSSTDRGLGEQYF